Listed below are T cell receptor beta chains from one sample, sequenced in a study of T cell responses to AZD1222 COVID-19 vaccine. Using immunoSEQ multiplex PCR, the repertoire was profiled, and TCRdb retains in-frame clones only, with some absent. The data contain about 100,000 clones, about 85% of them singletons. Sequencing used peripheral blood, obtained on day 0 of AZD1222 vaccination. Source of these receptors: an adult in good health. Both conserved end residues are part of each CDR3. The order of the fields is J gene, D gene, V gene, clone size, CDR3 protein, CDR3 DNA. A D gene is named only where the DNA matches it firmly. Rows give clone size only sometimes, using once, few, many, or a class for an expanded clone.

>TRBJ2-3|TRBD2|TRBV9|-
CASSAQAGGPADTQYF
TGTGCCAGCAGCGCACAAGCGGGAGGGCCAGCAGATACGCAGTATTTT
>TRBJ2-5|-|TRBV7-2|-
CASSPRTRVQETQYF
TGTGCCAGCAGCCCCAGGACAAGGGTACAAGAGACCCAGTACTTC
>TRBJ2-7|TRBD2|TRBV3-1/TRBV3-2|-
CASSLDSGGLREQYF
TGTGCCAGCAGCCTAGATAGCGGGGGGCTTCGGGAGCAGTACTTC
>TRBJ1-6|TRBD1|TRBV4-3|-
CASSQVRGDRVNSPLHF
TGCGCCAGCAGCCAAGTAAGGGGGGACAGAGTAAATTCACCCCTCCACTTT
>TRBJ1-3|-|TRBV5-1|-
CASSYGSGNTIYF
TGCGCCAGCAGCTACGGGTCTGGAAACACCATATATTTT
>TRBJ2-3|-|TRBV19|-
CASSTSGADTQYF
TGTGCCAGTAGTACGTCGGGGGCAGATACGCAGTATTTT
>TRBJ2-1|TRBD1|TRBV2|-
CASSLRDSGEQFF
TGTGCCAGCAGTCTCAGGGACAGCGGTGAGCAGTTCTTC
>TRBJ2-2|TRBD2|TRBV2|-
CASKGLAGSGTGELFF
TGTGCCAGCAAGGGACTAGCGGGGTCGGGCACCGGGGAGCTGTTTTTT
>TRBJ2-7|-|TRBV14|-
CASSVRPVRALPYEQYF
TGTGCCAGCAGCGTCCGCCCGGTTAGGGCCCTCCCCTACGAGCAGTACTTC
>TRBJ2-3|-|TRBV21-1|-
CASSKVGQGEDTQYF
TGTGCCAGCAGCAAAGTGGGACAGGGGGAAGATACGCAGTATTTT
>TRBJ1-1|-|TRBV11-2|-
CASSSRESTEAFF
TGTGCCAGCAGCTCTCGGGAGAGCACTGAAGCTTTCTTT
>TRBJ2-1|-|TRBV4-2|-
CASSPATGRGSYNEQFF
TGTGCCAGCAGCCCTGCTACGGGTCGGGGGTCCTACAATGAGCAGTTCTTC
>TRBJ1-1|TRBD1|TRBV5-1|-
CASSPPGQGRVGTEAFF
TGCGCCAGCAGCCCTCCGGGACAGGGAAGGGTCGGCACTGAAGCTTTCTTT
>TRBJ1-6|-|TRBV3-1/TRBV3-2|-
CASSPGGVRSYNSPLHF
TGTGCCAGCAGCCCGGGGGGGGTACGCTCCTATAATTCACCCCTCCACTTT
>TRBJ2-2|TRBD1|TRBV3-1/TRBV3-2|-
CASRTGFGELFF
TGTGCCAGCAGGACAGGGTTCGGGGAGCTGTTTTTT
>TRBJ1-3|-|TRBV28|-
CASSFPTRQVSSGNTIYF
TGTGCCAGCAGTTTCCCCACACGACAGGTCAGCTCTGGAAACACCATATATTTT
>TRBJ2-1|TRBD2|TRBV19|once
CASGAGGGYNEQFF
TGTGCCAGTGGGGCGGGAGGGGGTTACAATGAGCAGTTCTTC
>TRBJ2-2|-|TRBV27|-
CASSSYYPGGRPNTGELFF
TGTGCCAGCAGTTCCTACTACCCAGGAGGGCGCCCGAACACCGGGGAGCTGTTTTTT
>TRBJ2-7|-|TRBV28|-
CASRGYEQYF
TGTGCCAGCAGGGGGTACGAGCAGTACTTC
>TRBJ2-7|-|TRBV24-1|-
CATSDYPGEQYF
TGTGCCACCAGTGATTATCCGGGCGAGCAGTACTTC
>TRBJ2-1|-|TRBV7-9|-
CASSLKGDAKNEQFF
TGTGCCAGCAGCTTAAAGGGAGACGCCAAAAATGAGCAGTTCTTC
>TRBJ1-1|-|TRBV6-5|-
CASSSHFQRTEAFF
TGTGCCAGCAGTTCCCATTTCCAGAGGACTGAAGCTTTCTTT
>TRBJ2-7|-|TRBV5-1|-
CASTTWSESYEQYF
TGCGCCAGCACCACTTGGTCGGAAAGCTACGAGCAGTACTTC
>TRBJ1-2|-|TRBV7-2|-
CASSLAENRARNYGYTF
TGTGCCAGCAGCTTGGCCGAGAACAGGGCGAGAAACTATGGCTACACCTTC
>TRBJ1-1|-|TRBV7-2|-
CASSLGRSNTEAFF
TGTGCCAGCAGCTTAGGGCGGAGCAACACTGAAGCTTTCTTT
>TRBJ1-2|-|TRBV3-1/TRBV3-2|-
CASSRQDYGYTF
TGTGCCAGCAGCCGACAGGACTATGGCTACACCTTC
>TRBJ1-1|TRBD1|TRBV28|-
CASSRIGQGLATEAFF
TGTGCCAGCAGCAGAATAGGACAGGGTTTGGCCACTGAAGCTTTCTTT
>TRBJ1-3|TRBD1|TRBV5-1|-
CASSQGGLGNTIYF
TGCGCCAGCAGCCAGGGGGGTCTTGGAAACACCATATATTTT
>TRBJ1-2|-|TRBV5-1|-
CASSLRGADYGYTF
TGCGCCAGCAGCTTGAGGGGGGCCGACTATGGCTACACCTTC
>TRBJ2-7|-|TRBV7-9|-
CASSLLRATDAYEQYF
TGTGCCAGCAGCTTGTTGCGTGCGACCGATGCCTACGAGCAGTACTTC
>TRBJ1-5|TRBD1|TRBV27|-
CASAAGGDQPQHF
TGTGCCAGCGCGGCAGGGGGGGATCAGCCCCAGCATTTT
>TRBJ1-2|-|TRBV6-2/TRBV6-3|-
CASTPGGGGRDYGYTF
TGTGCCAGCACCCCTGGGGGGGGAGGTCGCGACTATGGCTACACCTTC
>TRBJ1-2|-|TRBV5-1|-
CASSLGSSYGYTF
TGCGCCAGCAGCTTGGGGTCCTCGTATGGCTACACCTTC
>TRBJ1-1|-|TRBV28|-
CASSPPGANTEAFF
TGTGCCAGCAGCCCCCCGGGGGCGAACACTGAAGCTTTCTTT
>TRBJ1-4|TRBD1|TRBV5-1|once
CASSTAGTGGEKLFF
TGCGCCAGCAGCACCGCCGGGACAGGGGGTGAAAAACTGTTTTTT
>TRBJ1-5|TRBD1|TRBV4-2|-
CASSQEQGNQPQHF
TGTGCCAGCAGCCAAGAACAGGGGAATCAGCCCCAGCATTTT
>TRBJ1-2|TRBD1|TRBV10-3|-
CAISGGQSRMNGYTF
TGTGCCATCAGTGGGGGACAGTCGAGAATGAATGGCTACACCTTC
>TRBJ1-5|TRBD1|TRBV28|-
CASSFSRQGGQPQHF
TGTGCCAGCAGTTTCTCCCGACAGGGAGGTCAGCCCCAGCATTTT
>TRBJ2-2|TRBD2|TRBV2|-
CASSGTSGTGELFF
TGTGCCAGCAGTGGGACTAGCGGGACCGGGGAGCTGTTTTTT
>TRBJ2-3|-|TRBV27|-
CARRGRGSTDTQYF
TGTGCCAGAAGGGGTCGGGGGAGCACAGATACGCAGTATTTT
>TRBJ2-1|TRBD2|TRBV18|-
CASSQLRTSGGAVDEQFF
TGTGCCAGCTCACAACTCCGGACTAGCGGGGGGGCTGTAGATGAGCAGTTCTTC
>TRBJ2-5|-|TRBV5-1|-
CASSAPGRQETQYF
TGCGCCAGCAGCGCTCCGGGAAGACAAGAGACCCAGTACTTC
>TRBJ1-2|-|TRBV30|-
CAWIYYREGDYGYTF
TGTGCCTGGATCTATTACAGGGAAGGGGACTATGGCTACACCTTC
>TRBJ1-2|-|TRBV19|-
CASSIVSGLPSDYGYTF
TGTGCCAGTAGTATAGTCTCGGGACTTCCGAGCGACTATGGCTACACCTTC
>TRBJ2-1|TRBD2|TRBV7-2|once
CASSPPERGGSYNEQFF
TGTGCCAGCAGCCCCCCTGAGCGGGGGGGCTCCTACAATGAGCAGTTCTTC
>TRBJ2-7|-|TRBV9|-
CASSSRDFEQYF
TGTGCCAGCAGCTCCCGGGACTTCGAGCAGTACTTC
>TRBJ2-7|TRBD2|TRBV30|-
CASTFSGGDSYEQYF
TGTGCCTCCACCTTTAGCGGGGGGGACTCCTACGAGCAGTACTTC
>TRBJ2-1|-|TRBV27|-
CASSLRQGSGNEQFF
TGTGCCAGCAGCTTACGGCAGGGCTCAGGTAATGAGCAGTTCTTC
>TRBJ1-2|TRBD1|TRBV7-2|-
CASSLGRQGRTYGYTF
TGTGCCAGCAGCTTAGGGCGACAGGGAAGGACCTATGGCTACACCTTC
>TRBJ2-3|TRBD2|TRBV29-1|-
CSARGIAGRTDTQYF
TGCAGCGCCAGAGGCATAGCGGGCCGCACAGATACGCAGTATTTT
>TRBJ1-4|TRBD1|TRBV19|-
CASSPRDSFNEKLFF
TGTGCCAGTAGTCCCCGGGACAGCTTTAATGAAAAACTGTTTTTT
>TRBJ1-1|-|TRBV5-6|once
CASSLARVLTEAFF
TGTGCCAGCAGCTTGGCCCGGGTGCTCACTGAAGCTTTCTTT
>TRBJ1-6|-|TRBV5-1|-
CASSLEGWNSPLHF
TGCGCCAGCAGCTTGGAAGGGTGGAATTCACCCCTCCACTTT
>TRBJ2-4|-|TRBV11-2|-
CASGLAKNIQYF
TGTGCCAGCGGCCTGGCCAAAAACATTCAGTACTTC